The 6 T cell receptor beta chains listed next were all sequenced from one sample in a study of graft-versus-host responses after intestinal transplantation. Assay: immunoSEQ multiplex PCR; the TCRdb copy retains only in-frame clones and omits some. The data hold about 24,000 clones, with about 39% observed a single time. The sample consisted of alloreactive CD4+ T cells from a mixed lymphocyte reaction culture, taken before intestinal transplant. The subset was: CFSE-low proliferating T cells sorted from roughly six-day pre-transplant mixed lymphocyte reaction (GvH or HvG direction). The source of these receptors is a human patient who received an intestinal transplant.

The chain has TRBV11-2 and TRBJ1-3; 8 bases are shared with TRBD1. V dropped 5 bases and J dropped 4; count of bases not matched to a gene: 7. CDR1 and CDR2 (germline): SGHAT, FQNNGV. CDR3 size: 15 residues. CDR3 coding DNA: TGTGCCAGCAGCGGACAGGGCCTAAAGGGAAACACCATATATTTT. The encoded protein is CASSGQGLKGNTIYF.

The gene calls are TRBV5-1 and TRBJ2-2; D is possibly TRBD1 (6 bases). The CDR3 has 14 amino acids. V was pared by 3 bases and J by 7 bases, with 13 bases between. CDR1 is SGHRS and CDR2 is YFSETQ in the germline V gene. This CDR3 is CASSSVQGIGELFF. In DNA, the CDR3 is TGCGCCAGCAGCTCGGTACAGGGAATCGGGGAGCTGTTTTTT.

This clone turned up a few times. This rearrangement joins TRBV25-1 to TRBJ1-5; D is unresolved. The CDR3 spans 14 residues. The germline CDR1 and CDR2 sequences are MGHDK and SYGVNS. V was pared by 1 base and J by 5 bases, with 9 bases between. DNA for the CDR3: TGTGCCAGCAGTGAATTAGTATCCGATCAGCCCCAGCATTTT. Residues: CASSELVSDQPQHF.

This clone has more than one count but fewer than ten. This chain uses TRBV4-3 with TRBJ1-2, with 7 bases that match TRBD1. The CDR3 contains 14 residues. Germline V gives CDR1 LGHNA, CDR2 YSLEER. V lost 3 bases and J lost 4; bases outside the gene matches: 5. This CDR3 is CASSHLQGPYGYTF. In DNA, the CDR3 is TGCGCCAGCAGCCACTTACAGGGGCCCTATGGCTACACCTTC.

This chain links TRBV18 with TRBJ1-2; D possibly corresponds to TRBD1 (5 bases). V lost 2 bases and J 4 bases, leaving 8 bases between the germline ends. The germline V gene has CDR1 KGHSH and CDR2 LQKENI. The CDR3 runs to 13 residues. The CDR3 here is CASSPGASYGYTF. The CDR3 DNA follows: TGTGCCAGCTCACCAGGGGCGAGCTATGGCTACACCTTC.

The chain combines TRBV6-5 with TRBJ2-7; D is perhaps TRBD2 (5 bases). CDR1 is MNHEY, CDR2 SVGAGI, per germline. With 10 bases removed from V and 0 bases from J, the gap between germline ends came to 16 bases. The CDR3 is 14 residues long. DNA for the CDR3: TGTGCCACAGCCCGGGGTGGGAGCTCCTACGAGCAGTACTTC. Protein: CATARGGSSYEQYF.